These 17 T cell receptor beta chains were all obtained from the same sample, sequenced in a study of tumor-infiltrating lymphocytes in primary liver carcinoma. Researchers generated TCR beta cDNA from 500 ng of total RNA, relying on a constant-region primer. Slightly modified ARM-PCR with three nested multiplex PCR rounds yielded TCR beta libraries. Primers for the first two PCR rounds were TRBV1-TRBV30 forward primers and a C-beta reverse primer (roughly 9 cycles per round). A single record per CDR3 protein comes from TCRdb applying MiXCR to the multiplex PCR reads. In the table there are about 180,000 distinct CDR3 sequences, about 55% of which are singletons. Blood RNA came from unsorted whole blood; germline DNA was also extracted. The sequencing sample was made of peripheral blood. The receptors were gathered from a man aged 35 to 55 with primary liver carcinoma and hepatitis B virus infection.

This clonotype was counted many times. The chain is built from TRBV29-1 and TRBJ2-7; 7 bases line up with TRBD1. CDR1 and CDR2 from the germline V gene are SQVTM and ANQGSEA. CDR3 length: 14 amino acids. The V gene end was trimmed by 4 bases and the J gene end by 1 base; junction bases not matched to a gene: 7. The CDR3 DNA is TGCAGCGTTGGGGGACAGTCTGTTTCCTACGAGCAGTACTTC. As protein: CSVGGQSVSYEQYF.

The chain couples TRBV11-2 to TRBJ2-4, with 7 nucleotides matching TRBD1. The CDR3 consists of 15 residues. In germline, CDR1 is SGHAT, CDR2 FQNNGV. The CDR3 nucleotides read TGTATCAGCAGCTTAGTGCTGACAGGGCAGGGCATTCAGTACTTC. The encoded protein is CISSLVLTGQGIQYF.

In its sample, this clonotype was seen a few times. The chain recombines TRBV5-4 with TRBJ2-1; the match to TRBD2 covers 8 bases. Germline V gene sequence: CDR1 SGHNT, CDR2 YYREEE (reference sequence). The CDR3 consists of 15 residues. V lost 4 bases and J lost 1; bases outside the gene matches: 4. CDR3 loop: CASSRSGGSYNEQFF. In DNA form, the CDR3 reads TGTGCCAGCAGCCGGAGCGGGGGATCCTACAATGAGCAGTTCTTC. Full variable domain (rest looked up from reference TRBV5-4 and TRBJ2-1): ETGVTQSPTHLIKTRGQQVTLRCSSQSGHNTVSWYQQALGQGPQFIFQYYREEENGRGNFPPRFSGLQFPNYSSELNVNALELDDSALYLCASSRSGGSYNEQFFGPGTRLTVL.

Concerning this clonotype itself: Germline and junction disagree at one end, which may indicate a read error. V usage is TRBV29-1 and J usage is TRBJ2-1; unclear D gene. Germline CDR1 is SQVTM and CDR2 is ANQGSEA. CDR3 length: 13 residues. CDR3 nucleotide sequence: TGCAGCGTTGTCGGTAGTATGGTGGATGAGCAGCTCTTC. Protein sequence: CSVVGSMVDEQLF.

The J gene is TRBJ2-3, the V gene TRBV29-1, with a possible D match to TRBD2 (6 bases). The CDR3 loop spans 14 amino acids. The V gene lost 1 base and the J gene lost 4 bases, with 12 bases spanning the gap. Germline V gives CDR1 SQVTM, CDR2 ANQGSEA. The CDR3 here is CSVEGRGTPDTQYF. In DNA form, the CDR3 reads TGCAGCGTTGAAGGTCGGGGGACCCCAGATACGCAGTATTTT.

J is TRBJ2-7 and V is TRBV6-6; D call uncertain. Germline CDR1 reads MNHNY; CDR2 reads SVGAGI (reference sequence). This CDR3 region has 13 residues. V dropped 6 bases and J dropped 3 bases, with 12 bases sitting between them. CDR3 nucleotides: TGTGCCAGCAGCCTCCAGATATACTACGAGCAGTACTTC. Its translation is CASSLQIYYEQYF.

This clonotype was counted ten times or more. The chain links TRBV10-2 to TRBJ1-5; D is ambiguous. CDR1 WSHSY and CDR2 SAAADI come from the germline V gene. This CDR3 has 14 residues. The V and J ends lost 0 bases and 6 bases respectively, with 9 bases between them. CDR3 DNA sequence: TGCGCCAGCAGTGAGTCCGACTCTGGTCAGCCCCAGCATTTT. It yields the protein CASSESDSGQPQHF.

The chain couples TRBV19 to TRBJ2-3; 7 nucleotides match TRBD1. CDR1 is LNHDA, CDR2 SQIVND, per germline (reference sequence). This CDR3 comprises 15 residues. Trimming at V came to 6 bases and at J to 3 bases, leaving 9 bases not matched to a gene. Written as DNA, the CDR3 is TGTGCCAGTAGAGATCTCAGGGGGTTGACAGATACGCAGTATTTT. Amino acid sequence: CASRDLRGLTDTQYF.

This clonotype turned up a few times. This chain joins TRBV4-2 and TRBJ2-5, with a tentative D call TRBD1 (5 bases). The CDR3 contains 14 residues. CDR1 and CDR2 from the germline V gene are LGHNA and YNFKEQ. Trimming took off 4 bases at V and 0 bases at J, with 9 bases between the two ends. The DNA for the CDR3 is TGTGCCAGCAGCCGGACAACCTACCAAGAGACCCAGTACTTC. It encodes CASSRTTYQETQYF.

In regard to this clonotype: Compared with germline, one end of the junction differs, possibly owing to a read error. This chain joins TRBV11-2 and TRBJ1-1; no reliable D call. The CDR3 contains 14 residues. Germline assignment: CDR1 SGHAT and CDR2 FQNNGV. This chain's CDR3 is CASRARAMNTEAFF. The CDR3 DNA follows: TGTGCCAGCAGGGCAAGGGCTATGAACACTGAAGCTTTTTTT.

About this clonotype: The junction differs from germline at one of its ends, possibly a read error. This chain links TRBV11-2 with TRBJ2-2, with D tentatively TRBD1 (6 bases). This CDR3 region has 14 residues. Germline V gene lookup returns CDR1 SGHAT and CDR2 FQNNGV. For the CDR3, the DNA is TGTGCCAGCAGCCCTTTGGGGGACACCGGGGAGTTGTTGTTT. Translation: CASSPLGDTGELLF.

This clonotype was recorded at least ten times. The rearrangement links TRBV11-1 to TRBJ2-7; D remains unclear. CDR3 length: 13 residues. V gave up 3 bases and J gave up 7 bases, with 13 bases separating them. CDR1 and CDR2 (germline): SGHAT, FQDESV (reference sequence). CDR3 coding DNA: TGTGCCAGCAGCTTCGGTCATACCCAAGAGCAGTACTTC. This sequence encodes CASSFGHTQEQYF.

Turning to this clonotype: This may arise from a read error, as a much more abundant clone is one base away. The rearrangement uses TRBV6-1 and TRBJ2-1; D might be TRBD2 (6 bases). Looked up from germline, CDR1 is MNHNS and CDR2 is SASEGT. The CDR3 consists of 15 residues. The CDR3 DNA follows: TGTGCCAGCAGGGGCGGGGACGTCTCCTACAATAAGCAGTTCTTC. Translated, it gives CASRGGDVSYNKQFF.

As concerns this clonotype: Likely a read error: the CDR3 ends without its conserved phenylalanine or tryptophan. The CDR3 loop reads CSVEDLTYNEQFL. The CDR3 DNA is TGCAGCGTTGAGGACCTTACCTACAATGAGCAGTTCTTA. This chain connects TRBV29-1 to TRBJ2-1, with D uncertain. Trimming shortened V by 3 bases and J by 2 bases, and 8 bases separated the two germline ends. Germline assignment: CDR1 SQVTM and CDR2 ANQGSEA. The CDR3 consists of 13 residues.

The CDR3 loop reads CASSPPLVLNTDTQYF. The CDR3, as DNA: TGTGCCAGCAGCCCTCCACTAGTACTGAACACAGATACGCAGTATTTT. The chain has TRBV7-9 and TRBJ2-3, with D perhaps TRBD2 (5 bases). This CDR3 contains 16 residues. CDR1 is SEHNR, CDR2 FQNEAQ, per germline (reference sequence). V was shortened by 5 bases and J by 2 bases, with 17 bases between the two germline ends.

As concerns this clonotype: This may stem from a read error, because a much larger clone lies one nucleotide away. The DNA for the CDR3 is TGTGCCAGCAGTCTTATACTGGCCAATGAGCAGTTCTTC. Amino acids: CASSLILANEQFF. This chain uses TRBV11-2 with TRBJ2-1; D is unclear. CDR3 length equals 13 residues. Trimming removed 6 bases from V and 6 bases from J, with 12 bases in between. Germline CDR1 and CDR2: SGHAT and FQNNGV.

The sample holds many counts of this clonotype. This rearrangement joins TRBV11-2 to TRBJ2-1; 10 nucleotides line up with TRBD2. The CDR3 has 17 amino acids. Per the germline V gene, CDR1 is SGHAT and CDR2 is FQNNGV. J was trimmed by 5 bases and V by 0 bases; bases with no gene match: 7. DNA for the CDR3: TGTGCCAGCAGCTTAGAGTTTGGTCTAGCGGGGGACAATGAGCAGTTCTTC. Translation: CASSLEFGLAGDNEQFF. The variable domain in full, with the rest retrieved from reference TRBV11-2 and TRBJ2-1, is EAGVAQSPRYKIIEKRQSVAFWCNPISGHATLYWYQQILGQGPKLLIQFQNNGVVDDSQLPKDRFSAERLKGVDSTLKIQPAKLEDSAVYLCASSLEFGLAGDNEQFFGPGTRLTVL.